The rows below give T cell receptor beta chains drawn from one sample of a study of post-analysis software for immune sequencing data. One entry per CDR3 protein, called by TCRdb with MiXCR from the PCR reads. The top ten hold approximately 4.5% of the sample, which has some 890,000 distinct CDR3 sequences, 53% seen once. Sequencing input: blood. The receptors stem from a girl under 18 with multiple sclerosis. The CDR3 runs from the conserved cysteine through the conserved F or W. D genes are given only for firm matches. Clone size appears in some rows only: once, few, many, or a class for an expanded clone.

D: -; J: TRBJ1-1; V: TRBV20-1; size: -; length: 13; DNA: TGCAGTGCCTCATGGGGGGCGTGGACTGAAGCTTTCTTT; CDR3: CSASWGAWTEAFF
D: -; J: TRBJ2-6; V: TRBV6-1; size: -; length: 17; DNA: TGTGCCAGCACCGACCGGGCAGGGACCGCTGGGGCCAACGTCCTGACTTTC; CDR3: CASTDRAGTAGANVLTF
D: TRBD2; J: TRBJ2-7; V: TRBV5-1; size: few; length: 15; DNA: TGCGCCAGCAGCTTGGATAGCGGGAGAAGCTACGAGCAGTACTTC; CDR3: CASSLDSGRSYEQYF
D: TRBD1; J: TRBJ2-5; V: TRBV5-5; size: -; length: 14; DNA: TGTGCCAGCAGCTTCGAGGGGGCGTGGGAGACCCAGTACTTC; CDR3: CASSFEGAWETQYF
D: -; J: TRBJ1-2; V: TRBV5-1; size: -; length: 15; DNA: TGCGCCAGCAGCTTTTTTGGGGGCCTTAACTATGGCTACACCTTC; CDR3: CASSFFGGLNYGYTF
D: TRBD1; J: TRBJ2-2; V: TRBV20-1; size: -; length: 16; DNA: TGCAGTGCTAGAGCGTTAAAGACAGGGGATACCGGGGAGCTGTTTTTT; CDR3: CSARALKTGDTGELFF
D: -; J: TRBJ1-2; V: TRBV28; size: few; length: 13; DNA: TGTGCCAGCGTAGACACCACTAACTATGGCTACACCTTC; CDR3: CASVDTTNYGYTF
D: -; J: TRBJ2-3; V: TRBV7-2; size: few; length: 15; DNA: TGTGCCAGCAGCTCCCTTGACGGAATCACAGATACGCAGTATTTT; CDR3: CASSSLDGITDTQYF
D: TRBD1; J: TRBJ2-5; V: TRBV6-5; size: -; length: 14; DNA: TGTGCCAGCAGTCTAAGGACAGGGGGAGAGACCCAGTACTTC; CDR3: CASSLRTGGETQYF
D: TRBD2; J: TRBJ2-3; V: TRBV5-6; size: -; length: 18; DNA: TGTGCCAGCAGCCAGACTAGCGGGGGACATATACGCACAGATACGCAGTATTTT; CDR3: CASSQTSGGHIRTDTQYF